The 20 T cell receptor beta chains below come from one sample, sequenced in a study of molecular identifiers for immune sequencing clone quantification. TCRdb passed the PCR reads through MiXCR, listing each CDR3 protein once. This sample carries around 82,000 distinct CDR3 sequences, 15% to 20% of them seen once, and the ten largest clones take 0.7% to 0.95%. The sequenced sample consisted of naive CD8+ T cells from blood, with Jurkat cell RNA spiked in. Subset described: FACS-sorted CD8+CD4-CCR7+CD45RA+ naive T cells. Source of these receptors: a human donor in good health. Some libraries in this study had Jurkat cell RNA spiked in.

V and J are TRBV27 and TRBJ2-1; perhaps TRBD1 as D (5 bases). V was shortened by 3 bases and J by 6 bases, with 18 bases between the two germline ends. The CDR3 covers 16 residues. Per the germline V gene, CDR1 is MNHEY and CDR2 is SMNVEV (reference sequence). Written as DNA, the CDR3 is TGTGCCAGCAGTTTTACCGGCGGAAGGGGTTCCAATGAGCAGTTCTTC. Residues: CASSFTGGRGSNEQFF.

This clonotype was counted at least ten times. This rearrangement joins TRBV7-2 to TRBJ2-7; 13 bases align to TRBD2. The CDR3 is 17 amino acids. V was pared by 4 bases and J by 0 bases, with 6 bases of the junction left unmatched. Germline CDR1 is SGHTA and CDR2 is FQGNSA. In DNA, the CDR3 is TGTGCCAGCAGCTCCGGGACTAGCGGGGCTGTCTCCTACGAGCAGTACTTC. This encodes CASSSGTSGAVSYEQYF. Based on the CDR3 plus reference TRBV7-2 and TRBJ2-7, the full variable domain is GAGVSQSPSNKVTEKGKDVELRCDPISGHTALYWYRQSLGQGLEFLIYFQGNSAPDKSGLPSDRFSAERTGGSVSTLTIQRTQQEDSAVYLCASSSGTSGAVSYEQYFGPGTRLTVT.

This clonotype showed up many times. This rearrangement joins TRBV7-9 to TRBJ2-4; D unresolved. Per the germline V gene, CDR1 is SEHNR and CDR2 is FQNEAQ (reference sequence). The ends were cut back, 5 bases at V and 5 bases at J, with 7 bases in the middle. The length of the CDR3 is 12 residues. CDR3 nucleotides: TGTGCCAGCAGCCCCTACGAAAACATTCAGTACTTC. It codes for CASSPYENIQYF.

With respect to this clonotype: This may stem from a read error, because a much larger clone lies one nucleotide away. The gene calls are TRBV19 and TRBJ2-1; D not resolved. The V gene's germline CDR1 is LNHDA and CDR2 SQIVND (reference sequence). The CDR3 totals 15 residues. V lost 1 base and J 7 bases, leaving 14 bases between the germline ends. CDR3 DNA sequence: TGTGCCAGTAGTATAGTGGTAAGCTCCCTAAATGAGCAGTTCTTC. Residues: CASSIVVSSLNEQFF.

This clonotype has a count of ten or more. The rearrangement joins TRBV5-4 to TRBJ2-7; 9 bases line up with TRBD1. The CDR3 extends over 16 amino acids. V lost 4 bases and J lost 0; bases outside the gene matches: 8. Germline values: CDR1 SGHNT, CDR2 YYREEE (reference sequence). Written as DNA, the CDR3 is TGTGCCAGCAGCGGTGGTTCGGACAGGGGCTCCTACGAGCAGTACTTC. Amino acid sequence: CASSGGSDRGSYEQYF. The full variable domain, with the rest looked up from reference TRBV5-4 and TRBJ2-7, is ETGVTQSPTHLIKTRGQQVTLRCSSQSGHNTVSWYQQALGQGPQFIFQYYREEENGRGNFPPRFSGLQFPNYSSELNVNALELDDSALYLCASSGGSDRGSYEQYFGPGTRLTVT.

This clonotype was recorded many times. The rearrangement links TRBV7-6 to TRBJ2-1; 9 nucleotides agree with TRBD2. This CDR3 has 17 residues. CDR1 is SGHVS, CDR2 FNYEAQ, per germline. V shed 3 bases, J shed 6 bases, and the junction held 12 bases outside the gene matches. In DNA form, the CDR3 reads TGTGCCAGCAGCTTCACGTATAGCGGGAGTGGGGGCAATGAGCAGTTCTTC. This sequence encodes CASSFTYSGSGGNEQFF.

The chain recombines TRBV7-2 with TRBJ2-5; D tentatively fits TRBD1 or TRBD2 (6 bases each). Germline V gene lookup returns CDR1 SGHTA and CDR2 FQGNSA. Trimming removed 5 bases from V and 4 bases from J, with 23 bases in between. This CDR3 comprises 17 residues. This CDR3 is CASSQPAWGAFVETQYF. The CDR3 bases are TGTGCCAGCAGCCAACCTGCCTGGGGGGCGTTTGTAGAGACCCAGTACTTC.

Of note for this clonotype: A clone one base away is much larger, so this may be a read error. The chain links TRBV7-2 to TRBJ1-4; the match to TRBD1 covers 7 bases. The germline V gene has CDR1 SGHTA and CDR2 FQGNSA. CDR3 length equals 16 residues. For the CDR3, the DNA is TGTGCCAGCAGCTTAGTGTCCACAGGGGCATATGAAAAACTGCTTTTT. This translates into CASSLVSTGAYEKLLF.

Notes on this clonotype: This sequence may be a read error, since a much larger clone differs from it by one base. This chain connects TRBV4-3 to TRBJ2-2, with D uncertain. CDR1 and CDR2 from the germline V gene are LGHNA and YSLEER. The CDR3 totals 13 residues. V was cut by 2 bases and J by 6 bases, with 7 bases left in between. CDR3 bases: TGCGCCAGCAGCCAAAGTGGGGCCGGGGAGCTGTTTTTT. Its translation is CASSQSGAGELFF.

This rearrangement joins TRBV20-1 to TRBJ2-3; 9 nucleotides agree with TRBD2. J gave up 0 bases and V 6 bases, and 10 bases lay outside the gene matches. The V gene's germline CDR1 is DFQATT and CDR2 SNEGSKA (reference sequence). This CDR3 contains 16 residues. For the CDR3, the DNA is TGCAGTGCCATCCAGCGGGGGGCTTCTAGCACAGATACGCAGTATTTT. Translated, it gives CSAIQRGASSTDTQYF.

Concerning this clonotype itself: A much larger clone differs from this one at a single base, so this may be a read error. The rearrangement links TRBV5-4 to TRBJ2-5, with 8 bases aligning to TRBD2. V lost 0 bases and J lost 4; bases outside the gene matches: 2. The CDR3 runs to 14 residues. CDR1 is SGHNT, CDR2 YYREEE, per germline (reference sequence). CDR3 amino acids: CASSLGLAGETQYF. CDR3 DNA sequence: TGTGCCAGCAGCTTGGGTCTAGCGGGAGAGACCCAGTACTTC.

Details on this clonotype: Just one base apart from a much larger clone, this may be a read error. The rearrangement links TRBV19 to TRBJ1-6; D is possibly TRBD1 (6 bases). CDR1 is LNHDA and CDR2 is SQIVND in the germline V gene (reference sequence). The CDR3 runs 14 residues. The CDR3 DNA is TGTGCCAGTAATATAGGGGGGCTTGGATCACCCCTCCACTTT. Encoded protein: CASNIGGLGSPLHF.

This clonotype was observed at least ten times. This chain uses TRBV30 with TRBJ1-1, with D unresolved. Germline assignment: CDR1 GTSNPN and CDR2 SVGIG (reference sequence). With 0 bases removed from V and 2 bases from J, the gap between germline ends came to 7 bases. There are 13 residues in the CDR3. The CDR3 spells CAWSVQKNTEAFF. The DNA of the CDR3 is TGTGCCTGGAGTGTGCAGAAAAACACTGAAGCTTTCTTT.

This clonotype was picked up many times. V gene TRBV15 combines with J gene TRBJ1-5; 7 bases map to TRBD1. The CDR3 has 14 residues. CDR1 and CDR2 from the germline V gene are LNHNV and YYDKDF (reference sequence). V shed 4 bases, J shed 7 bases, and the junction held 7 bases outside the gene matches. CDR3 bases: TGTGCCACCAGCACTGATTACAGGGGCCAGCCCCAGCATTTT. Its protein product is CATSTDYRGQPQHF.

This rearrangement joins TRBV6-5 to TRBJ2-7; D is undetermined. Deletions cut 5 bases from V and 2 bases from J, with 25 bases between. Germline CDR1 is MNHEY and CDR2 is SVGAGI. CDR3 length: 18 residues. The CDR3 region has the DNA TGTGCCAGCAGTCCCAATAAGAACTTCGGACCTTCCACCTACGAGCAGTACTTC. Translation: CASSPNKNFGPSTYEQYF.

This clonotype was seen many times. The J gene is TRBJ2-1, the V gene TRBV24-1; the D gene is possibly TRBD2 (5 bases). Germline-derived CDR1 and CDR2 are KGHDR and SFDVKD. The V end was cut by 6 bases, the J end by 8 bases, with 16 bases between. The CDR3 spans 14 residues. The CDR3 spells CATSLQDSLDEQFF. DNA for the CDR3: TGTGCCACCAGTCTCCAGGACTCACTGGATGAGCAGTTCTTC.

This clonotype was recorded at least ten times. This chain joins TRBV9 and TRBJ2-7, with a possible D match to TRBD1 (7 bases). The CDR3 spans 16 residues. Germline V gives CDR1 SGDLS, CDR2 YYNGEE. The V end lost 4 bases, the J end lost 2 bases, and 19 bases lay between the germline ends. The CDR3 loop reads CASSPLAGTAPYEQYF. The CDR3, as DNA: TGTGCCAGCAGCCCCCTGGCGGGGACAGCGCCCTACGAGCAGTACTTC.

This clonotype showed up many times. The chain is built from TRBV13 and TRBJ2-7, with D perhaps TRBD1 (5 bases). This CDR3 region has 12 residues. Germline CDR1 reads PRHDT; CDR2 reads FYEKMQ (reference sequence). Trimming removed 4 bases at V and 5 bases at J, with 9 bases between. The CDR3 coding sequence is TGTGCCAGCAGCTCGGACACGCACGAGCAGTACTTC. It translates to CASSSDTHEQYF.

This clonotype was observed at least ten times. The chain joins TRBV9 to TRBJ2-2; D unresolved. Trimming stripped 3 bases from V and 0 bases from J, with 3 bases between. Germline lookup yields CDR1 SGDLS and CDR2 YYNGEE. CDR3 length: 13 amino acids. The DNA for the CDR3 is TGTGCCAGCAGCGCCCCGAACACCGGGGAGCTGTTTTTT. Its translation: CASSAPNTGELFF.

This clonotype was detected ten times or more. The rearrangement links TRBV4-1 to TRBJ2-7; D is possibly TRBD2 (5 bases). The CDR3 is 12 amino acids. Germline V gene sequence: CDR1 MGHRA, CDR2 YSYEKL. Trimming cost V 2 bases and J 7 bases, with 9 bases left between them. The CDR3 loop reads CASSQHSGEQYF. The DNA for the CDR3 is TGCGCCAGCAGCCAACACTCGGGGGAGCAGTACTTC.